This T cell receptor beta chain stems from a study of blood T cell repertoires in COVID-19 (dated by TCRdb to the early 2020s). Regarding the research as a whole: Collaborator samples came from the United States, Italy and Spain and covered acute and convalescent phases of COVID-19. Sample metadata almost always included a de-identified subject ID, COVID-19 status, age in years and sex. Where available, HLA class I and class II types were obtained from metadata supplied by the sample provider rather than from assay-based typing. The prospective study material was composed of cDNA or gDNA derived from T cells, B-cell-depleted T cells, or PBMCs. Samples were obtained from the ongoing ImmuneRACE study (first 160 participants) and from about 1,300 subjects provided by 6 global collaborators. The repertoires were made available in a free public database intended to serve as a resource for research on the immune response to SARS-CoV-2. The dataset comprised deeply sampled blood TCRbeta repertoires from subjects exposed to, actively infected with, or recovered from COVID-19.

In the prospective study, participants were about 18 to 95 years old, resided in about two dozen geographic areas of the United States, and were enrolled through a virtual design. To assign participants to cohorts, the prospective study relied on clinical history that participants themselves reported in a screening survey and a study questionnaire. In the prospective study, mobile phlebotomists collected whole blood, serum and a nasopharyngeal or oropharyngeal swab from each participant. Additional blood draws and questionnaires over an approximately two-month period could optionally be provided by prospective study participants. Prospective study blood samples were shipped either frozen or at room temperature before DNA extraction. The paper as a whole reports these results and caveats: How much clinical and demographic metadata was included differed by source and by participant, and the metadata was provided uncurated.

As regards this clone: Its antigen has not been determined. No qualities accompany the bases; no much larger clone lies one base away.

The immunoSEQ Assay, a bias-controlled multiplex PCR, was used to amplify TCRbeta CDR3 regions from genomic DNA. The authors' analysis ran thus. The number of nucleated cells in each sample was estimated from the amplification of reference gene primers within the assay. To quantify the absolute abundance of each unique TCRbeta CDR3 rearrangement, sequence reads were collapsed and filtered. For each sample, productive Simpson clonality was calculated as the square root of Simpson's diversity index across productive rearrangements. TCRdb retrieved this table from immuneACCESS and kept in-frame rearrangements only. Not all clones are present; in checked studies, unresolved V genes account for under half, and no reason is known for the remainder. The V and J calls and clone size come from that table; D and trimming were worked out from the DNA. The sample table records roughly 430,000 clones; nearly 90% of these occur just once. Over 2% of the sample is held by the ten biggest clonotypes.

V loses 11 bases, J loses 4 bases, and the germline ends lie 15 bases apart. From its cysteine to its phenylalanine, the CDR3 spans 12 amino acids. Of the read, only the CDR3 DNA is kept; its 36 bases are in frame from base 1. The germline V gene specifies SNHLY as CDR1 and FYNNEI as CDR2. The receptor's source is a woman aged 40 to 50 with acute COVID-19. The sample taken for sequencing was PBMCs or T cells enriched from blood (not recorded which). The rearrangement joined TRBV2 to TRBJ2-7; a tentative D match to TRBD2 spans 5 bases. The nucleotide sequence is TGTGCCGGCCGACAAACGGGGTACGAGCAGTACTTC. This encodes CAGRQTGYEQYF.